The T cell receptor beta chain described here comes from a study of CD8+ T cells in alopecia areata. Overall study results and limits: Tofacitinib significantly reduced both scalp clonality and expanded CD8+ clones among the top 100.

Per germline, CDR1 SEHNR and CDR2 FQNEAQ (reference sequence). The CDR3 is 15 residues long. The germline V and J ends were trimmed by 6 bases and 4 bases, with 15 bases remaining between them. Extracted RNA was reverse transcribed into cDNA, the sequencing template. Sequencing was performed with immunoSEQ multiplex PCR; in TCRdb, only in-frame clones are kept and a portion is missing. The sample holds some 180,000 clones, about 53% seen once. As for treatment: oral pan-JAK inhibitor, 5-10 mg twice daily. This clone has at least ten counts. Its cognate antigen is unknown. The chain is built from TRBV7-9 and TRBJ1-4; D ambiguous. The receptor was derived from a human donor with alopecia areata. Sequencing was performed on CD8+ T cells sorted from blood, taken at week 24, from a patient treated with tofacitinib. The CDR3 nucleotides are TGTGCCAGCAGTCTGAAGACGGTTAGTAATGAAAAACTGTTTTTT. Translated, it gives CASSLKTVSNEKLFF. Together with reference TRBV7-9 and TRBJ1-4, the CDR3 gives the full variable domain: DTGVSQNPRHKITKRGQNVTFRCDPISEHNRLYWYRQTLGQGPEFLTYFQNEAQLEKSRLLSDRFSAERPKGSFSTLEIQRTEQGDSAMYLCASSLKTVSNEKLFFGSGTQLSVL.